This TCR beta chain originates from a study of vaccination and CD4 T cells after COVID-19. Points from the study as a whole: From about 20 to 38, the median of SARS-CoV-2-reactive clonotypes rose without reaching significance.

V shed 4 bases, J shed 3 bases, and the junction held 5 bases outside the gene matches. The CDR3 has 15 amino acids. The germline V gene has CDR1 SGHTA and CDR2 FQGNSA. The treatment: roughly 11-day PBMC culture with coronavirus spike peptide pools or control peptides (ViraFEST assay). Fresh replacement IL-2 medium substituted for half the medium on days 3 and 7. Once obtained from cultured CD4+ T cells, the DNA was sequenced using the Oncomine TCR Beta short-read assay. CD4+ T cells were cultured, and genomic DNA was extracted from them. TCRdb recomputed calls from the PCR reads with MiXCR, one row per CDR3 protein. Among some 10,000 distinct CDR3 sequences listed, roughly 67% were seen once. This clonotype was picked up a small number of times. No antigen is known for it.

The source of this sequence is a human donor who had recovered from COVID-19. The V gene is TRBV7-2, the J gene TRBJ2-1; 8 bases agree with TRBD2. Input material: CD4+ T cells from blood, cultured in vitro. The CDR3 DNA sequence: TGTGCCAGCAGCTCCACTGGGACTAGCTACAATGAGCAGTTCTTC. It specifies CASSSTGTSYNEQFF. Full variable domain (outside the CDR3, taken from reference TRBV7-2 and TRBJ2-1): GAGVSQSPSNKVTEKGKDVELRCDPISGHTALYWYRQSLGQGLEFLIYFQGNSAPDKSGLPSDRFSAERTGGSVSTLTIQRTQQEDSAVYLCASSSTGTSYNEQFFGPGTRLTVL.